The rows below give T cell receptor beta chains drawn from one sample of a study of response to subunit inactivated influenza vaccine. Using its own MiXCR run on the RT-PCR reads, TCRdb lists one record per CDR3 protein. The data contain hundreds of thousands of distinct CDR3 sequences, roughly 12% of them seen just once; the ten biggest clones take up 10%. Sequencing used PBMCs from blood, obtained on the day of vaccination. These receptors were obtained from a man aged 50 to 59 who received an inactivated influenza vaccine. Both conserved end residues are part of each CDR3. A D gene is named only where the DNA matches it firmly. The size of a clone is reported for some rows only, either as once, few or many, or as a class for expanded clones.

j_call,clone_size,d_call,v_call,cdr3_aa
TRBJ2-1,few,TRBD2,TRBV11-2,CASSEAGRSYNEQFF
TRBJ2-1,few,.,TRBV5-1,CASSFSGGVYNEQFF
TRBJ2-7,few,.,TRBV4-3,CASSQDKSWADDEQYF
TRBJ2-5,.,TRBD2,TRBV20-1,CSPRDYENF
TRBJ2-1,many,.,TRBV24-1,CATSDSSGTINEDEQFF
TRBJ2-3,.,TRBD1,TRBV12-3/TRBV12-4,CASRTDRAGGQYF
TRBJ2-5,.,.,TRBV7-2,CASSSNMGETQYF
TRBJ2-7,many,.,TRBV6-5,CASSYGQGSDEQYF
TRBJ2-7,many,TRBD2,TRBV20-1,CSAQAGTSGPNEQYF
TRBJ2-1,.,TRBD1,TRBV12-3/TRBV12-4,CASSSGQGAGSYNEQFF
TRBJ2-2,few,.,TRBV6-2/TRBV6-3,CARKNTGELFF
TRBJ2-3,many,.,TRBV12-3/TRBV12-4,CASSLRIQSRTDTQYF
TRBJ2-7,many,.,TRBV28,CASSLVVAASSSYEQYF
TRBJ2-3,few,TRBD1,TRBV12-3/TRBV12-4,CASSPGQGIDTQYF
TRBJ1-3,.,TRBD1,TRBV7-9,CASSLVQGTGNTIYF
TRBJ1-1,.,.,TRBV10-3,CAISESGARGTEAFF
TRBJ2-1,.,.,TRBV19,CASSIIGSYEQFF
TRBJ2-3,many,TRBD1,TRBV7-3,CASSPTGGLTQYF
TRBJ1-1,few,.,TRBV28,CASTPGTEAFF
TRBJ2-4,few,.,TRBV19,CASSINSEAKNIQYF
TRBJ1-5,few,TRBD1,TRBV27,CASMRGPAQPQHF
TRBJ2-1,many,.,TRBV6-2/TRBV6-3,CASSYLGGKITANEQFF
TRBJ1-5,.,.,TRBV28,CASSLRAGGNQPQHF
TRBJ1-1,few,.,TRBV20-1,CSARRAHLNTEAFF
TRBJ2-3,.,.,TRBV12-3/TRBV12-4,CASSYGGTAADTQYF
TRBJ1-6,.,.,TRBV20-1,CSARRTSNSPLHF
TRBJ1-1,few,.,TRBV24-1,CATSDSGARPEAFF
TRBJ2-1,few,TRBD2,TRBV24-1,CATSDRTSGNINEQFF
TRBJ1-2,many,TRBD1,TRBV28,CASTWGQTYGYTF
TRBJ2-5,.,.,TRBV12-3/TRBV12-4,CASSPFERRETQYF
TRBJ2-1,many,TRBD2,TRBV7-9,CASSLRASGSGEQFF
TRBJ2-7,many,TRBD1,TRBV5-1,CASSFLRTGYEQYF
TRBJ2-3,few,.,TRBV7-8,CASSFTILSTDTQYF
TRBJ2-5,few,TRBD1,TRBV7-6,CASSFAGGRRETQYF
TRBJ2-5,.,TRBD2,TRBV5-1,CASSVGTSQETQYF
TRBJ1-3,few,.,TRBV12-2,CASRPGGTGGFSGNTIYF
TRBJ1-1,few,.,TRBV4-1,CASSQERRGGDAEAFF
TRBJ2-4,.,TRBD1,TRBV12-3/TRBV12-4,CASSETGVGGYF
TRBJ2-7,.,TRBD1,TRBV30,CASYRGGEQYF
TRBJ2-1,many,TRBD2,TRBV5-1,CASSLLVAGENEQFF
TRBJ2-7,.,TRBD2,TRBV15,CATSPWEGIHEQYF
TRBJ2-1,many,.,TRBV5-1,CASSLVAAGTYNEQFF
TRBJ1-4,few,.,TRBV4-3,CASSPGDRAGEKLFF
TRBJ2-3,few,TRBD2,TRBV7-2,CASSFAGGGKTDTQYF
TRBJ1-2,few,.,TRBV5-1,CASSRNAGTNYGYTF
TRBJ2-3,many,TRBD2,TRBV6-5,CASSYSPAGTSEGNTQYF
TRBJ2-3,many,.,TRBV6-5,CASSYFRPTSTDTQYF
TRBJ1-6,.,.,TRBV12-3/TRBV12-4,CASSLGGVNSPLHF
TRBJ2-2,.,.,TRBV12-3/TRBV12-4,CATQLRLAATGELFF
TRBJ2-1,few,.,TRBV12-3/TRBV12-4,CASSLMGTHPFF
TRBJ2-1,.,TRBD2,TRBV28,CASSGAGGSYNEQFF
TRBJ1-2,many,.,TRBV4-1,CASSQFLNYGYTF
TRBJ2-7,many,.,TRBV29-1,CSVRGGYEQYF
TRBJ2-1,many,TRBD1,TRBV5-1,CASSSRQGAIYNEQFF
TRBJ2-7,.,.,TRBV3-1,CASSFGQIEQYF
TRBJ2-7,.,TRBD1,TRBV7-6,CASSLGTGVSYEQYF
TRBJ2-7,.,.,TRBV21-1,CASSKGWDSSYEQYF
TRBJ2-1,few,TRBD2,TRBV19,CASAWGEGLSNNEQFF
TRBJ1-1,many,TRBD1,TRBV2,CASSEYQGATTEAFF
TRBJ1-2,few,.,TRBV21-1,CASSKETPGHQTNYGYTF